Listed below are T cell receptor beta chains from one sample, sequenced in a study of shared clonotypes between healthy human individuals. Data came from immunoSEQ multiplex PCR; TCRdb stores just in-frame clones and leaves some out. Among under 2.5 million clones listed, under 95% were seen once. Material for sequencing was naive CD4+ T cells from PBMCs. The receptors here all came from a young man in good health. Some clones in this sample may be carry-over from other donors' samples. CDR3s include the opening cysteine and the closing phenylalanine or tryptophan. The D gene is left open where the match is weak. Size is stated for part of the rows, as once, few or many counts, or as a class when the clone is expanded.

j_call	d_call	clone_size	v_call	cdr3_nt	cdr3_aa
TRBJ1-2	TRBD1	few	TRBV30	TGTGCCTGGAAAGGTACCCTTACAGGGGGAGGCTACACCTTC	CAWKGTLTGGGYTF
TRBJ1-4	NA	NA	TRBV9	TGTGCCAGCAGCCTTAGGCATTCAACTAATGAAAAACTGTTTTTT	CASSLRHSTNEKLFF
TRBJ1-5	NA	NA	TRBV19	TGTGCCAGTATCAACGGTCCGGATCAGCCCCAGCATTTT	CASINGPDQPQHF
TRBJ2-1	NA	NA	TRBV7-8	TGTGCCAGCAGCATTGATCATGAGCAGTTCTTC	CASSIDHEQFF
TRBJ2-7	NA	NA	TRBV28	TGTGCCCTCCGTTCTGGAGTGTGCACATACGAGCAGTACTTC	CALRSGVCTYEQYF
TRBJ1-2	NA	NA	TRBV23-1	TGCGCCAGCAGTCAATCCCTCATCGGGAGAGGCTACACCTTC	CASSQSLIGRGYTF
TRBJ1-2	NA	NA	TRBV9	TGTGCCAGCAGCGTAGGGGGCCCGGTTGGCTACACCTTC	CASSVGGPVGYTF
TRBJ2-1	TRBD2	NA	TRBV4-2	TGTGCCAGCAGCCAAGTGGCGGGAGCATACAATGAGCAGTTCTTC	CASSQVAGAYNEQFF
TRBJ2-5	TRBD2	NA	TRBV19	TGTGCCAGTAGTACTCGACTAGCGGGGCAAGAGACCCAGTACTTC	CASSTRLAGQETQYF
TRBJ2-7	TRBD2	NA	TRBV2	TGTGCCAGCAGGCCCCTAGCGGGAGGGTGGTACTTC	CASRPLAGGWYF
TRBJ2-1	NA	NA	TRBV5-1	TGCGCCAGCTCGACCGGGGAGCGGCGTGAGCAGTTCTTC	CASSTGERREQFF
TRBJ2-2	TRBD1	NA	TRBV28	TGTGCCAGTGGGGGTTCCAGGGGGCTTTTAGCCGGGGAGCTGTTTTTT	CASGGSRGLLAGELFF
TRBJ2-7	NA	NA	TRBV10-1	TGCGCCAGCAGCCAGGGGGGGACTAGCTCCTACGAGCAGTACTTC	CASSQGGTSSYEQYF
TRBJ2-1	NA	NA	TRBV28	TGTGCCAGCAGTGGACAGTACAATGAGCAGTTCTTC	CASSGQYNEQFF
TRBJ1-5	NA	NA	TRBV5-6	TGTGCCAGCAGCTTGGGGGCGCGGCAGCCCCAGCATTTT	CASSLGARQPQHF
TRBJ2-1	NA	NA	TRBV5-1	TGCGCCAGCAGCCAGGACACCAGCTCCTACAATGAGCAGTTCTTC	CASSQDTSSYNEQFF
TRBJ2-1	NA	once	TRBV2	TGTGCCAGCAGTGCAGAGAGAGGGGGGTTCAATGAGCAGTTCTTC	CASSAERGGFNEQFF
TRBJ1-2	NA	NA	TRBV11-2	TGTGCCAGCAGCTTAGGTCCAGAAACAGCCTATGGCTACACCTTC	CASSLGPETAYGYTF
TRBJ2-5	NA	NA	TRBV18	TGTGCCAGCTCACCAGAGCGTGGTATGGGGACCCAGTACTTC	CASSPERGMGTQYF
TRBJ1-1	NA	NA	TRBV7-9	TGTGCCAGCAGCCTCATAGGGGGGGGCCTCTCGAACACTGAAGCTTTCTTT	CASSLIGGGLSNTEAFF
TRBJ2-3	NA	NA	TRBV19	TGTGCCAGTAGTATAGAGGGCCGTACTTGGGATACGCAGTATTTT	CASSIEGRTWDTQYF
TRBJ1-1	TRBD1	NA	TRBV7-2	TGTGCCAGCAGCTTGAGACAGGGGGCTGAAGCTTTCTTT	CASSLRQGAEAFF
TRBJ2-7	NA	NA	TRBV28	TGTGCCAGCAGTACAGGGTATGTCGAGCAGTACTTC	CASSTGYVEQYF
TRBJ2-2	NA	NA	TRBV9	TGTGCCAGCAGCGCTCGGCGCACCGGGGAGCTGTTTTTT	CASSARRTGELFF
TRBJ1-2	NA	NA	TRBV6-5	TGTGCCAGCAGTCATCGACACAGAAACTATGGCTACACCTTC	CASSHRHRNYGYTF
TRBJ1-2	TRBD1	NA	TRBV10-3	TGTGCCACTCACAGAAACCAGGGGGCCTTTAACTATGGCTACACCTTC	CATHRNQGAFNYGYTF
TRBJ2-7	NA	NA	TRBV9	TGTGCCAGCAGCGTAACGGGAGCTATGAGGGAGCAGTACTTC	CASSVTGAMREQYF
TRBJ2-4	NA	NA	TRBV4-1	TGCGCCAGCAGCCAAGAAGATCCGGGAGTGCTTGCCAAAAACATTCAGTACTTC	CASSQEDPGVLAKNIQYF
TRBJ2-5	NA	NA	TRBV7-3	TGTGCCAGCAGCCCTGGGGGGGGCCCCCGGGAGACCCAGTACTTC	CASSPGGGPRETQYF
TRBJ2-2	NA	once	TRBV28	TGTGCCAGCAGTTCTCCCACCGGGGAGCTGTTTTTT	CASSSPTGELFF
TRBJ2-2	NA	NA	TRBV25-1	TGTGCCAGCAGTGAATTCCACAGCGCGAACACCGGGGAGCTGTTTTTT	CASSEFHSANTGELFF
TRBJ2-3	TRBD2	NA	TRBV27	TGTGCCAGCACCAGACTAGCGGGAGGAGGCACAGATACGCAGTATTTT	CASTRLAGGGTDTQYF
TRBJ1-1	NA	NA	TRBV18	TGTGCCAGCTCACCACCGGGGCAGGGTTCTTTCTTT	CASSPPGQGSFF
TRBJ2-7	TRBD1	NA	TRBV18	TGTGCCAGCTCACCAATCGGGACAGCCAGCAACGAGCAGTACTTC	CASSPIGTASNEQYF
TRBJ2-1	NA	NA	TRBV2	TGTGCCACTTCCCCTAGCGCTGCCTACAATGAGCAGTTCTTC	CATSPSAAYNEQFF
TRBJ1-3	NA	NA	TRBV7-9	TGTGCCAGCAGCCCTGCCCTGGCAGCAGCTGGAAACACCATATATTTT	CASSPALAAAGNTIYF
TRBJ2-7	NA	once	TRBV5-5	TGTGCCAGCAGCACCTCAACACGACCCCCCTACGAGCAGTACTTC	CASSTSTRPPYEQYF
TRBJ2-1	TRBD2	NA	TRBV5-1	TGCGCCAGCAGCTTGGCCGGGAGGGGCTCCTACAATGAGCAGTTCTTC	CASSLAGRGSYNEQFF
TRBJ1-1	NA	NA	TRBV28	TGTGCCAGCGAGGGCTCCTACACTGAAGCTTTCTTT	CASEGSYTEAFF
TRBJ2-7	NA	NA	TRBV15	TGTGCCACCAGCCACGATGGGGGCGAGCAGTACTTC	CATSHDGGEQYF
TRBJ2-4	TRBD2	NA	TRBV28	TGTGCCAGCACCAAACGGGCTAGCGGGGTAAACATTCAGTACTTC	CASTKRASGVNIQYF
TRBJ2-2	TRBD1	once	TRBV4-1	TGCGCCAGCAGCCAAGAAGGGACAGGAGGCACCGGGGAGCTGTTTTTT	CASSQEGTGGTGELFF
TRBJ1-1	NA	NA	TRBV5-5	TGTGCCAGCAGCCTAGGGGTCCTGAACACTGAAGCTTTCTTT	CASSLGVLNTEAFF
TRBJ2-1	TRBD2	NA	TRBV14	TGTGCCAGCAGCCAAGGGCTAGCGGCGTACAATGAGCAGTTCTTC	CASSQGLAAYNEQFF
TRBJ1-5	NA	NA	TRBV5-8	TGTGCCAGCAGCCGCAAAGGGACCCAGCCCCAGCATTTT	CASSRKGTQPQHF